This T cell receptor (beta chain) was identified in a study of regulatory T cells in long-lasting Graves disease. Study-wide results and limits: There was favoring of TRBV28, TRBJ1-2 and TRBJ2-5 in persistent disease.

For TCR beta, libraries came from iRepertoire HTBI primers and Arm-PCR of CDR3 regions. TCRdb recomputed calls from the multiplex PCR reads with MiXCR, one row per CDR3 protein. The sample carries over 500,000 distinct CDR3 sequences, roughly 15% recorded once. This clonotype was observed at least ten times. Its antigen is undetermined. Trimming left V 1 base short and J 4 bases short, with 14 bases between. Germline loops: CDR1 SGHVS, CDR2 FNYEAQ. This CDR3 comprises 16 residues. Time point noted: newly diagnosed GD, antithyroid drugs for less than 3 months. The TCR library was made from RNA that had been extracted from PBMCs in TRIzol. These data were also reused for a study on T cells in Graves' hyperthyroidism and ophthalmopathy. In that study: Patients were excluded because of uncontrolled infection, other autoimmune disease, pregnancy or lactation. For ophthalmopathy, model prediction preceded onset by a median 6.5 months.

This chain joins TRBV7-6 and TRBJ1-5, with D possibly being TRBD1 (5 bases). This clonotype was obtained from a woman aged 25 to 39 with Graves disease. The source material was peripheral blood mononuclear cells (PBMCs), sampled at new diagnosis, from a patient treated with antithyroid drugs. CDR3 nucleotides: TGTGCCAGCAGCTTAGAACCCGGGACGGAAAATCAGCCCCAGCATTTT. It specifies CASSLEPGTENQPQHF.